Below are 28 T cell receptor beta chains sequenced from a single sample in a study of control samples from healthy donors and cancer patients. Generated by immunoSEQ multiplex PCR, the TCRdb table keeps only in-frame clones and is missing some. The data show 120,000 to 150,000 clones, with 91% seen just once and 3.2% held by the top ten. The source material was blood. These receptors were collected from a man between 25 and 39 years old in good health.

The V and J genes are TRBV5-1 and TRBJ2-7, with 10 bases aligning to TRBD2. The CDR3 extends over 15 amino acids. The germline CDR1 and CDR2 sequences are SGHRS and YFSETQ. With 0 bases clipped from V and 3 bases from J, the junction kept 3 bases outside the gene matches. CDR3 residues: CASSLEASGGYEQYF. The CDR3 DNA reads TGCGCCAGCAGCTTGGAGGCTAGCGGGGGCTACGAGCAGTACTTC.

This chain uses TRBV11-2 with TRBJ1-5; D is ambiguous. CDR3 length: 13 amino acids. The germline V gene encodes CDR1 SGHAT and CDR2 FQNNGV. Trimming removed 3 bases from V and 1 base from J, with 4 bases in between. CDR3 sequence: CASSLGSNQPQHF. The DNA for the CDR3 is TGTGCCAGCAGCTTGGGAAGCAATCAGCCCCAGCATTTT.

J is TRBJ2-1 and V is TRBV4-2, with TRBD2 matching 16 bases. Germline loops: CDR1 LGHNA, CDR2 YNFKEQ. CDR3 length equals 19 residues. J was trimmed by 4 bases and V by 4 bases; bases with no gene match: 10. In DNA, the CDR3 is TGTGCCAGCAGCCCCGGGACTAGCGGGGGGGCCATAATGTACAATGAGCAGTTCTTC. As protein: CASSPGTSGGAIMYNEQFF.

CDR3 sequence (DNA): TGTGCCAGCAGCGGGCAGGGCACTGAAGCTTTCTTT. Residues: CASSGQGTEAFF. V and J are TRBV9 and TRBJ1-1; a possible D gene is TRBD1 (5 bases). Looked up from germline, CDR1 is SGDLS and CDR2 is YYNGEE. V was shortened by 3 bases and J by 4 bases, with 7 bases between the two germline ends. The length of the CDR3 is 12 residues.

DNA of the CDR3: TGTGCCAGCAGTTTAGTAGGGGTTCAGTTCTTC. It is translated as CASSLVGVQFF. V usage is TRBV12-3 or TRBV12-4 and J usage is TRBJ2-1; tentative D call: TRBD1 (5 bases). The CDR3 is 11 amino acids. V was pared by 1 base and J by 13 bases, with 8 bases between.

V and J are TRBV4-2 and TRBJ1-6; 7 positions match TRBD1. The length of the CDR3 is 17 residues. V was clipped by 1 base and J by 2 bases; unmatched bases: 5. From germline, CDR1 is LGHNA and CDR2 YNFKEQ. In nucleotides, the CDR3 is TGTGCCAGCAGCCAAGGACAGGGAAACACCTATAATTCACCCCTCCACTTT. It specifies CASSQGQGNTYNSPLHF.

The genes are TRBV6-4 and TRBJ1-3; D unresolved. V lost 2 bases, J lost 1 base, and 12 bases lay in between. Germline lookup yields CDR1 MRHNA and CDR2 SNTAGT. This CDR3 contains 16 residues. The CDR3 sequence is CASSDGWIESGNTIYF. The CDR3 DNA reads TGTGCCAGCAGTGACGGGTGGATTGAATCTGGAAACACCATATATTTT.

The rearrangement uses TRBV25-1 and TRBJ1-2, with TRBD1 matching 9 bases. This CDR3 is built from 15 residues. With V trimmed by 6 bases and J by 4 bases, 9 bases remained unmatched. Germline CDR1 is MGHDK and CDR2 is SYGVNS. The DNA for the CDR3 is TGTGCCAGCAGCCTACAGGGGGCAGGGGTCTATGGCTACACCTTC. It specifies CASSLQGAGVYGYTF.

The CDR3 spells CASSFDPAYEQYF. DNA for the CDR3: TGTGCCAGCAGTTTTGACCCTGCCTACGAGCAGTACTTC. The chain couples TRBV27 to TRBJ2-7; D is unresolved. Germline V gives CDR1 MNHEY, CDR2 SMNVEV (reference sequence). The CDR3 has 13 residues. Trimming stripped 3 bases from V and 2 bases from J, with 8 bases between.

This rearrangement joins TRBV28 to TRBJ2-1; maybe TRBD2 (6 bases). Germline-derived CDR1 and CDR2 are MDHEN and SYDVKM. Trimming left V 2 bases short and J 9 bases short, with 8 bases between. The CDR3 consists of 12 residues. CDR3 loop: CASSLPGSEQFF. CDR3 in DNA: TGTGCCAGCAGTTTACCCGGGAGTGAGCAGTTCTTC.

The J gene is TRBJ2-7, the V gene TRBV20-1, with D possibly matching TRBD1 (6 bases). The V end lost 3 bases, the J end lost 2 bases, and 14 bases lay between the germline ends. The CDR3 runs 14 residues. Germline V lookup: CDR1 DFQATT, CDR2 SNEGSKA (reference sequence). The CDR3 loop reads CSASFLQGPYEQYF. The DNA for the CDR3 is TGCAGTGCTAGTTTCCTACAGGGCCCCTACGAGCAGTACTTC.

V usage is TRBV5-8 and J usage is TRBJ2-2; TRBD2 agrees at 8 bases. The germline V gene encodes CDR1 SGHTS and CDR2 YDEGEE. After removal of 0 bases from V and 4 bases from J, the junction contained 2 bases not matched to a gene. This CDR3 region has 15 residues. Here the CDR3 reads CASSLVAGSTGELFF. In DNA, the CDR3 is TGTGCCAGCAGCTTGGTAGCGGGGTCCACCGGGGAGCTGTTTTTT.

This chain uses TRBV9 with TRBJ1-1; maybe TRBD1 (5 bases). Germline V CDR1 and CDR2: SGDLS, YYNGEE. This CDR3 is built from 15 residues. The ends were cut back, 1 base at V and 0 bases at J, with 10 bases in the middle. The CDR3 DNA sequence: TGTGCCAGCAGCGTACAGGGCAGGATGAACACTGAAGCTTTCTTT. This sequence encodes CASSVQGRMNTEAFF.

The rearrangement links TRBV19 to TRBJ1-4, with D tentatively TRBD1 (6 bases). The ends were cut back, 3 bases at V and 7 bases at J, with 12 bases in the middle. Germline V lookup: CDR1 LNHDA, CDR2 SQIVND (reference sequence). This CDR3 contains 14 residues. The CDR3 DNA reads TGTGCCAGTAGTATCAGGGGTCGCGGTGAAAAACTGTTTTTT. Translating it yields CASSIRGRGEKLFF.

This chain links TRBV5-1 with TRBJ1-1, with TRBD1 identical over 7 bases. This CDR3 contains 15 residues. After removal of 0 bases from V and 2 bases from J, the junction contained 4 bases not matched to a gene. CDR1 is SGHRS, CDR2 YFSETQ, per germline. For the CDR3, the DNA is TGCGCCAGCAGCTTGGGGGCAGGGGGAAACACTGAAGCTTTCTTT. Translated, it gives CASSLGAGGNTEAFF.

J is TRBJ2-3 and V is TRBV7-9; the D is unclear. Trimming took off 5 bases at V and 2 bases at J, with 14 bases between the two ends. CDR1 and CDR2 (germline): SEHNR, FQNEAQ (reference sequence). CDR3 length: 15 amino acids. The CDR3 loop is CASSAIRLNTDTQYF. The CDR3 DNA follows: TGTGCCAGCAGCGCGATTCGTTTGAACACAGATACGCAGTATTTT.

V gene TRBV2 combines with J gene TRBJ1-5; maybe TRBD1 (5 bases). Trimming left V 6 bases short and J 6 bases short, with 12 bases between. Germline CDR1 reads SNHLY; CDR2 reads FYNNEI. The CDR3 is made up of 13 amino acids. CDR3 sequence reads: CASRRGRSQPQHF. CDR3 nucleotides: TGTGCCAGCAGGAGGGGCCGTAGTCAGCCCCAGCATTTT.

The rearrangement uses TRBV27 and TRBJ1-1; possible D gene TRBD1, 5 bases. Germline loops: CDR1 MNHEY, CDR2 SMNVEV (reference sequence). The germline V and J ends were trimmed by 6 bases and 1 base, with 9 bases remaining between them. The CDR3 has 13 amino acids. The CDR3 DNA is TGTGCCAGCAGCATCGACAGGAACACTGAAGCTTTCTTT. It specifies CASSIDRNTEAFF.

The chain uses TRBV29-1 and TRBJ2-1; 9 bases are a match to TRBD1. The length of the CDR3 is 14 residues. The junction had 7 bases not matched to a gene; V was cut back by 4 bases and J by 6 bases. Germline V CDR1 and CDR2: SQVTM, ANQGSEA. As DNA, the CDR3 is TGCAGCGTTGGAACAGGGGGCGACGTCAATGAGCAGTTCTTC. Its protein product is CSVGTGGDVNEQFF.

On this clone itself: This CDR3 is also generated by other DNA sequences in the sample. The J gene is TRBJ2-3, the V gene TRBV7-3; D remains unclear. The germline CDR1 and CDR2 sequences are SGHTA and FQGTGA. The CDR3 contains 13 residues. V was cut by 3 bases and J by 0 bases, with 4 bases left in between. The CDR3 region has the DNA TGTGCCAGCAGCTTGAAAAGCACAGATACGCAGTATTTT. As protein: CASSLKSTDTQYF.

The chain joins TRBV29-1 to TRBJ1-2; D is unclear. Trimming pared 3 bases from V and 6 bases from J, leaving 8 bases between. CDR1 and CDR2 (germline): SQVTM, ANQGSEA. The CDR3 contains 11 residues. This chain's CDR3 is CSVDYGDGYTF. The CDR3 bases are TGCAGCGTTGATTACGGGGATGGCTACACCTTC.

This CDR3 reads CASSGQGWSGANVLTF. DNA for the CDR3: TGTGCCAGTAGTGGACAGGGATGGTCTGGGGCCAACGTCCTGACTTTC. The chain uses TRBV19 and TRBJ2-6, with TRBD1 matching over 8 bases. Losses at the gene ends were 5 bases for V and 1 base for J; bases not matched to a gene: 4. Germline CDR1 and CDR2: LNHDA and SQIVND (reference sequence). The CDR3 contains 16 residues.

The chain has TRBV4-1 and TRBJ2-7; no reliable D call. With 4 bases removed from V and 2 bases from J, the gap between germline ends came to 9 bases. CDR3 length: 13 amino acids. From germline, CDR1 is MGHRA and CDR2 YSYEKL. Here the CDR3 reads CASSLSGTYEQYF. As DNA, the CDR3 is TGCGCCAGCAGCCTATCTGGAACCTACGAGCAGTACTTC.

The V and J genes are TRBV19 and TRBJ1-1; tentative D call: TRBD1 (5 bases). The CDR3 is 15 amino acids. V was clipped by 3 bases and J by 1 base, with 12 bases between them. Germline assignment: CDR1 LNHDA and CDR2 SQIVND (reference sequence). The CDR3 reads CASSMDDRPNTEAFF. In nucleotides, the CDR3 is TGTGCCAGTAGTATGGATGACAGACCGAACACTGAAGCTTTCTTT.

The rearrangement links TRBV10-3 to TRBJ1-3; the D is unclear. Trimming cost V 4 bases and J 3 bases, with 4 bases left between them. The germline V gene encodes CDR1 ENHRY and CDR2 SYGVKD. The CDR3 runs 12 residues. In DNA form, the CDR3 reads TGTGCCATCAGTGTGGATGGAAACACCATATATTTT. Protein: CAISVDGNTIYF.

The V call is TRBV4-2, the J call TRBJ2-7, with a weak D call TRBD1 (6 bases). The CDR3 sequence is 14 residues long. V was shortened by 0 bases and J by 4 bases, with 10 bases between the two germline ends. Germline V lookup: CDR1 LGHNA, CDR2 YNFKEQ. The CDR3 DNA reads as TGTGCCAGCAGCCAAGAAAAGGGGGATTACGAGCAGTACTTC. Protein sequence: CASSQEKGDYEQYF.

A single count supports this clone. V usage is TRBV19 and J usage is TRBJ1-1; 8 bases agree with TRBD1. Germline-derived CDR1 and CDR2 are LNHDA and SQIVND (reference sequence). The ends lost 3 bases at V and 2 bases at J; junction bases unmatched: 8. The CDR3 runs to 16 residues. The CDR3 region is CASSIRGTGGNTEAFF. The CDR3 DNA reads TGTGCCAGTAGTATCCGGGGCACAGGGGGTAACACTGAAGCTTTCTTT.

The V gene is TRBV5-6, the J gene TRBJ2-1; possibly TRBD2 for D (5 bases). Germline-derived CDR1 and CDR2 are SGHDT and YYEEEE. V shed 0 bases and J shed 0 bases, with 16 bases lying between them. CDR3 length: 18 amino acids. The CDR3 reads CASSLGWRAVSSYNEQFF. In DNA form, the CDR3 reads TGTGCCAGCAGCTTGGGCTGGCGGGCGGTGTCCTCCTACAATGAGCAGTTCTTC. Together with reference TRBV5-6 and TRBJ2-1, the CDR3 gives the full variable domain: DAGVTQSPTHLIKTRGQQVTLRCSPKSGHDTVSWYQQALGQGPQFIFQYYEEEERQRGNFPDRFSGHQFPNYSSELNVNALLLGDSALYLCASSLGWRAVSSYNEQFFGPGTRLTVL.